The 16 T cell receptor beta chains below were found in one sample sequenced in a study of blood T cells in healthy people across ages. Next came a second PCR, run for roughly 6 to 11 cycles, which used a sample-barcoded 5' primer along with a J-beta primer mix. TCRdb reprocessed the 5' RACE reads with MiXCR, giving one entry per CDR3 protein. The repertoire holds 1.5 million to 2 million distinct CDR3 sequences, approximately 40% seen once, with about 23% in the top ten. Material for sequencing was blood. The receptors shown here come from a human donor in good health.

CDR3 loop: CSAVKGANSPLHF. CDR3 bases: TGCAGTGCTGTCAAGGGGGCGAATTCACCCCTCCACTTT. This chain joins TRBV20-1 and TRBJ1-6, with 7 bases aligning to TRBD1. Trimming at V came to 5 bases and at J to 7 bases, leaving 5 bases not matched to a gene. The CDR3 is made up of 13 amino acids. Per germline, CDR1 DFQATT and CDR2 SNEGSKA (reference sequence).

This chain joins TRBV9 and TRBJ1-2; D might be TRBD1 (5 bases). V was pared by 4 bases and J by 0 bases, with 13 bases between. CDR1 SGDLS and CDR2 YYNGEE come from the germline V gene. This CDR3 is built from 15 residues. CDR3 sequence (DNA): TGTGCCAGCAGCACTGAGACAGCTCCTAACTATGGCTACACCTTC. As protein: CASSTETAPNYGYTF.

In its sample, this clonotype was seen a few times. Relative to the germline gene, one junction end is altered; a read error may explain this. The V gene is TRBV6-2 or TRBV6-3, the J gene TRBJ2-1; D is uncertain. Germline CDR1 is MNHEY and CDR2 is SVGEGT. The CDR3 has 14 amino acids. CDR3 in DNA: TGTGCCAGCAGTCAATCGAACTCCTACAATGAACAGTTCTTC. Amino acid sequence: CASSQSNSYNEQFF.

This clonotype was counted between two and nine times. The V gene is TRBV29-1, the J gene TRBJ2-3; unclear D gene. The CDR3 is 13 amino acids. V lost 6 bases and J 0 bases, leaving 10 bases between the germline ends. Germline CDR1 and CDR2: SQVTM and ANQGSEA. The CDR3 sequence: CSVSLDSTDTQYF. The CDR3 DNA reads TGCAGCGTGAGTCTTGACAGCACAGATACGCAGTATTTT.

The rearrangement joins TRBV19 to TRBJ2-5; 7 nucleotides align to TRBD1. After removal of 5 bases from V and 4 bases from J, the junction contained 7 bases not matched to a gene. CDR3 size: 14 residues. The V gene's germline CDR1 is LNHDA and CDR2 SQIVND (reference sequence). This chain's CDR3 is CASSFDSGGETQYF. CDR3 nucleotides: TGTGCCAGTAGTTTCGATTCAGGGGGAGAGACCCAGTACTTC.

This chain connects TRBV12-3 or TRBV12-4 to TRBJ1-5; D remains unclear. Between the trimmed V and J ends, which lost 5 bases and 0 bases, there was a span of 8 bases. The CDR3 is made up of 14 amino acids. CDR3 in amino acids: CASSAGFSNQPQHF. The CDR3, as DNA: TGTGCCAGCAGTGCCGGGTTTAGCAATCAGCCCCAGCATTTT.

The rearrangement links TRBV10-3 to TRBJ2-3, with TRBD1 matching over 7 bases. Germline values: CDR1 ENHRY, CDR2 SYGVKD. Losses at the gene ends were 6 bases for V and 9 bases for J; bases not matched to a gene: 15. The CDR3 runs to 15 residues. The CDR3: CAISGDRALTDTQYF. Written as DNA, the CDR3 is TGTGCCATCAGCGGGGACAGAGCCCTGACCGACACGCAGTATTTT.

For the CDR3, the DNA is TGCGCCAGCAGCTTACAGGGGAAGGACAATGAGCAGTTCTTC. Protein: CASSLQGKDNEQFF. V gene TRBV5-1 combines with J gene TRBJ2-1, with 7 bases matching TRBD1. Germline CDR1 is SGHRS and CDR2 is YFSETQ. The V gene end was trimmed by 2 bases and the J gene end by 5 bases; junction bases not matched to a gene: 4. This CDR3 comprises 14 residues. The whole variable domain, remainder taken from reference TRBV5-1 and TRBJ2-1, is KAGVTQTPRYLIKTRGQQVTLSCSPISGHRSVSWYQQTPGQGLQFLFEYFSETQRNKGNFPGRFSGRQFSNSRSEMNVSTLELGDSALYLCASSLQGKDNEQFFGPGTRLTVL.

DNA for the CDR3: TGTGCCAGCAGTGCCGGGACAGTCTCTTTTGTAAATCAGCCCCAGCATTTT. Encoded protein: CASSAGTVSFVNQPQHF. The chain carries TRBV25-1 and TRBJ1-5; 7 bases map to TRBD1. Germline V gene sequence: CDR1 MGHDK, CDR2 SYGVNS. The V segment lost 4 bases and the J segment 4 bases; nucleotides outside the gene matches: 13. This CDR3 has 17 residues.

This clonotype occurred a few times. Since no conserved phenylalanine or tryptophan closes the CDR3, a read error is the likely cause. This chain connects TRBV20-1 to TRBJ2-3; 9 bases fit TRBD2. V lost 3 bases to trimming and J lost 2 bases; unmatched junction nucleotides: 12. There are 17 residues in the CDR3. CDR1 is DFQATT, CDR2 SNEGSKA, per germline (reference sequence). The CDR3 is CSASFQPLAGVTDTQYL. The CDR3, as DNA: TGCAGTGCTAGTTTCCAGCCCTTAGCGGGGGTCACAGATACGCAGTATTTG.

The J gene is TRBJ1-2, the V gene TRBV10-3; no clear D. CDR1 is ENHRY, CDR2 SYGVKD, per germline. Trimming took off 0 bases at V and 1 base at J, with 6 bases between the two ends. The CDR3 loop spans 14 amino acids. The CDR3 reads CAISESNGNYGYTF. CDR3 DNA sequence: TGTGCCATCAGTGAGTCGAACGGTAACTATGGCTACACCTTC.

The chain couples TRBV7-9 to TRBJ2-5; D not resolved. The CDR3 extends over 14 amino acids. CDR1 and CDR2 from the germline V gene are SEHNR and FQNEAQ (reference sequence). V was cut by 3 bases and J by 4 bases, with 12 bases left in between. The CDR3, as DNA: TGTGCCAGCAGCTTGCTGTCAGTAGGAGAGACCCAGTACTTC. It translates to CASSLLSVGETQYF.

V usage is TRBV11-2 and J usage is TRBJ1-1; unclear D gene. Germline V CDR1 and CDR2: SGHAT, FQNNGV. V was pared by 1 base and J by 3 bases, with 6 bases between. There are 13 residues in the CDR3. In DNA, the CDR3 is TGTGCCAGCAGCTTAGGGCTGCACACTGAAGCTTTCTTT. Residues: CASSLGLHTEAFF.

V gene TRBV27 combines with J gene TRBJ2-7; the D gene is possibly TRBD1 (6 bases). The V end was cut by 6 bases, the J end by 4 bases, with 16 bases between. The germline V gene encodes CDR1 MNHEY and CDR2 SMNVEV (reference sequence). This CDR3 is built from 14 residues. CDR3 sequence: CASRRITGTYEQYF. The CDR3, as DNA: TGTGCCAGCAGAAGGATAACAGGGACGTACGAGCAGTACTTC.

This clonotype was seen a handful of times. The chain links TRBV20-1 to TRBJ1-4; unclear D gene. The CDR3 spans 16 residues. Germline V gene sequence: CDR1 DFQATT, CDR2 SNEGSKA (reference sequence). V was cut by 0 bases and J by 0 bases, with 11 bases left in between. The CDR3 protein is CSARDVTFATNEKLFF. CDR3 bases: TGCAGTGCTAGAGATGTCACATTCGCAACTAATGAAAAACTGTTTTTT.

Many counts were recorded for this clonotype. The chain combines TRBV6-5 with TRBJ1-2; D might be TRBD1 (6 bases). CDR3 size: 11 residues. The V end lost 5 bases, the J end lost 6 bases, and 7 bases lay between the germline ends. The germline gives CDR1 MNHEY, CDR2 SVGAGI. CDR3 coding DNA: TGTGCCAGCAGTGCAGGGGATGGCTACACCTTC. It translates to CASSAGDGYTF.